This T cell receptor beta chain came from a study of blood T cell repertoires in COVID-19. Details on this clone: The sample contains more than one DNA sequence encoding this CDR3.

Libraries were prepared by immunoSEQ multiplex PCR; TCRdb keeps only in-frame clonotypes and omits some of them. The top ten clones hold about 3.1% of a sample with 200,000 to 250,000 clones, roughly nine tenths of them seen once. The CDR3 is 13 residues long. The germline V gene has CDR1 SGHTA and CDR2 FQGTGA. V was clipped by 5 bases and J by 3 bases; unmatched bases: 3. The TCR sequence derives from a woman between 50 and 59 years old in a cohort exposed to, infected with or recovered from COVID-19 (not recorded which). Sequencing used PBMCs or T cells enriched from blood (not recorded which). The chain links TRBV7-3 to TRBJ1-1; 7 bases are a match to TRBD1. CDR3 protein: CASSLTGDTEAFF. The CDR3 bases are TGTGCCAGCAGCCTTACAGGGGACACTGAAGCTTTCTTT.